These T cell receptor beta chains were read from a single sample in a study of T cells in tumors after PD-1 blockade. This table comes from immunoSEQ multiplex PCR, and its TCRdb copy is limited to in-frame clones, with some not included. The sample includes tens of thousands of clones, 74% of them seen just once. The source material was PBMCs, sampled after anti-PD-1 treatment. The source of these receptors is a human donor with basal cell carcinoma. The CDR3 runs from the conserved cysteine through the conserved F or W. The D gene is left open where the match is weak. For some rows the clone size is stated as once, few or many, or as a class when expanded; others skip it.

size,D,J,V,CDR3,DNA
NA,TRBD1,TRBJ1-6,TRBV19,CASTRDRGTSPLHF,TGTGCCAGTACCCGGGACAGGGGCACTTCACCCCTCCACTTT
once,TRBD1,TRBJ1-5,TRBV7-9,CASSLDTGGWQPQHF,TGTGCCAGCAGCTTAGACACAGGGGGTTGGCAGCCCCAGCATTTT
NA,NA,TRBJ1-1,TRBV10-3,CAISLDSGVEAFF,TGTGCCATCAGTTTGGACAGCGGAGTTGAAGCTTTCTTT
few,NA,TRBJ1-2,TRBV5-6,CATRAWERYGYTF,TGTGCCACCCGAGCTTGGGAGAGATATGGCTACACCTTC
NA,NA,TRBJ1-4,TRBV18,CASSPGAVGKLFF,TGTGCCAGCTCACCAGGGGCAGTTGGGAAACTGTTTTTT
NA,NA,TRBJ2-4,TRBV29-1,CSVVEGGAGAKNIQYF,TGCAGCGTTGTTGAAGGAGGGGCGGGCGCCAAAAACATTCAGTACTTC
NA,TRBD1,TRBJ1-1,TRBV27,CASTSGTGKTEAFF,TGTGCCAGCACCTCCGGGACAGGGAAAACTGAAGCTTTCTTT
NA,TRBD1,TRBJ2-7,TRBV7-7,CASSEGQGGTYEQYF,TGTGCCAGCAGCGAGGGACAGGGGGGCACCTACGAGCAGTACTTC
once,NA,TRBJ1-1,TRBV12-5,CASGLAGMFAEAFF,TGTGCTAGTGGTTTAGCAGGGATGTTCGCTGAAGCTTTCTTT
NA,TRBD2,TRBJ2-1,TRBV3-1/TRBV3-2,CASSSRGSGGGTYNEQFF,TGTGCCAGCAGCTCCCGGGGGAGCGGGGGTGGAACCTACAATGAGCAGTTCTTC
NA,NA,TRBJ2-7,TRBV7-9,CASSFGQSEQYF,TGTGCCAGCAGCTTCGGACAGTCCGAGCAGTACTTC
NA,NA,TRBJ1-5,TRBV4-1,CASSLEYANSNQPQHF,TGCGCCAGCAGCTTGGAGTATGCTAATAGCAATCAGCCCCAGCATTTT
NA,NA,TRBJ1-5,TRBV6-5,CASSQLGPQHF,TGTGCCAGCAGTCAATTGGGGCCCCAGCATTTT
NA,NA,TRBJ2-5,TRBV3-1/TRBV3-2,CASRPPGNTQETQYF,TGTGCCAGCAGACCCCCCGGCAACACCCAAGAGACCCAGTACTTC
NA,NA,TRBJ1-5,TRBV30,CAWSLGSNQPQHF,TGTGCCTGGAGTCTGGGGAGCAATCAGCCCCAGCATTTT
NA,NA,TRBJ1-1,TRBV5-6,CASSLGAQSRTEAFF,TGTGCCAGCAGCTTGGGGGCACAGAGTCGGACTGAAGCTTTCTTT
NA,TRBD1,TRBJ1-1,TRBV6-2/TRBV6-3,CASSPPLRQGTEAFF,TGTGCCAGCAGCCCTCCTCTCCGACAGGGAACTGAAGCTTTCTTT
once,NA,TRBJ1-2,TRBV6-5,CASSYSAGDYGYTF,TGTGCCAGCAGTTACTCGGCAGGGGACTATGGCTACACCTTC
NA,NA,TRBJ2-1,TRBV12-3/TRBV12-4,CASSFGNEQFF,TGTGCCAGCAGTTTTGGCAATGAGCAGTTCTTC
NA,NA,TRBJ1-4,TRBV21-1,CASSPEGPQEEKLFF,TGTGCCAGCAGCCCCGAGGGCCCTCAAGAGGAAAAACTGTTTTTT
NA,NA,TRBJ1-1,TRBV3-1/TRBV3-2,CASSQARYTEAFF,TGTGCCAGCAGCCAAGCTAGATATACTGAAGCTTTCTTT
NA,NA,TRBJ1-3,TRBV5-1,CASSFTGTSGNTIYF,TGCGCCAGCAGCTTTACAGGGACCTCTGGAAACACCATATATTTT
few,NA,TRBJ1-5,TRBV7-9,CASSLGGNSNQPQHF,TGTGCCAGCAGCTTAGGGGGTAATAGCAATCAGCCCCAGCATTTT
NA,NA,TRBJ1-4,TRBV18,CASSNGGANEKLFF,TGTGCCAGCTCAAATGGAGGGGCTAATGAAAAACTGTTTTTT
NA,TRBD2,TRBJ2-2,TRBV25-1,CASSDVAGGLNTGELFF,TGTGCCAGCAGTGATGTAGCGGGGGGGCTGAACACCGGGGAGCTGTTTTTT
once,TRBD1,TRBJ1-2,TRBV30,CAGTGVSYGYTF,TGTGCCGGTACAGGGGTTAGCTATGGCTACACCTTC
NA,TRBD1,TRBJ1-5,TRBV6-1,CASSVASGQGVNSNQPQHF,TGTGCCAGCAGTGTAGCCTCGGGACAGGGAGTAAATAGCAATCAGCCCCAGCATTTT
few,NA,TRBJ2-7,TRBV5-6,CASSLTASRYEQYF,TGTGCCAGCAGCTTGACGGCTAGCAGGTACGAGCAGTACTTC
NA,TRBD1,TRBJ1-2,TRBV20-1,CSASTPDRANYGYTF,TGCAGTGCTAGTACCCCGGACAGGGCCAACTATGGCTACACCTTC
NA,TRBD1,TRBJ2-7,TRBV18,CASSPRQGEEQYF,TGTGCCAGCTCACCAAGACAGGGAGAAGAGCAGTACTTC
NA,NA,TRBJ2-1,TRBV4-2,CASSRGVGAPNEQFF,TGTGCCAGCAGCCGGGGCGTCGGTGCTCCCAATGAGCAGTTCTTC
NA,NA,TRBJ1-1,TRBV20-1,CSAIKTEAFF,TGCAGTGCTATTAAGACTGAAGCTTTCTTT
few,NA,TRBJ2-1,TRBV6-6,CASRNRNPNEQFF,TGTGCCAGCAGGAACCGTAATCCTAATGAGCAGTTCTTC
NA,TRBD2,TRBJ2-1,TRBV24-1,CATSDSRLAGDNEQFF,TGTGCCACCAGTGACAGTAGGCTAGCGGGCGACAATGAGCAGTTCTTC
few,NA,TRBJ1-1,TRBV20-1,CSASSTGRSAFF,TGCAGTGCTAGTTCGACAGGAAGATCCGCTTTCTTT
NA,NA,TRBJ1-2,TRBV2,CASPPGTRNYGYTF,TGTGCCAGCCCCCCTGGGACACGAAACTATGGCTACACCTTC
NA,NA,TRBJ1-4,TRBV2,CASKEGEKLFF,TGTGCCAGCAAGGAAGGTGAAAAACTGTTTTTT
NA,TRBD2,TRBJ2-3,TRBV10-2,CASSEVAGGSTDTQYF,TGCGCCAGCAGTGAGGTAGCGGGGGGGAGCACAGATACGCAGTATTTT
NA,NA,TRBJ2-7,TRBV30,CAWDNTYEQYF,TGTGCCTGGGACAACACCTACGAGCAGTACTTC
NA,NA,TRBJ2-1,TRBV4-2,CASSPFVGSLAGSGGEQFF,TGTGCCAGCAGCCCGTTTGTGGGGAGTCTAGCAGGGAGTGGAGGTGAGCAGTTCTTC
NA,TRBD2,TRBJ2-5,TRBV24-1,CATSDLTGGVQETQYF,TGTGCCACCAGTGATTTAACCGGGGGGGTTCAAGAGACCCAGTACTTC
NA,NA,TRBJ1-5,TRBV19,CASSITVTVEPQHF,TGTGCCAGTAGTATAACAGTGACAGTCGAGCCCCAGCATTTT
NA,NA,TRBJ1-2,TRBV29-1,CSLGGVDGYTF,TGCAGCCTCGGGGGGGTCGATGGCTACACCTTC
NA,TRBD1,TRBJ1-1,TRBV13,CASSPPTGGQALSEAFF,TGTGCCAGCAGCCCGCCCACAGGGGGCCAAGCATTATCTGAAGCTTTCTTT
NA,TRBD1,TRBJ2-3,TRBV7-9,CASSPGAGTGGADTQYF,TGTGCCAGCAGCCCCGGGGCCGGGACAGGGGGCGCAGATACGCAGTATTTT
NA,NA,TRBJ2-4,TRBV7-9,CASSLGATQGNIQYF,TGTGCCAGCAGCTTGGGGGCCACTCAAGGAAACATTCAGTACTTC
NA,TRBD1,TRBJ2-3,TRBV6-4,CASSVTGAKADTQYF,TGTGCCAGCAGTGTCACAGGGGCGAAGGCAGATACGCAGTATTTT
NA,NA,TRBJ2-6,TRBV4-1,CASSLTGTKLSGANVLTF,TGCGCCAGCAGCCTCACCGGGACAAAACTCTCTGGGGCCAACGTCCTGACTTTC
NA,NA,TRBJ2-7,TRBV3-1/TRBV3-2,CASSQDKSYEQYF,TGTGCCAGCAGCCAAGACAAATCCTACGAGCAGTACTTC
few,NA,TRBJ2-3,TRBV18,CASSKTAGGLDTQYF,TGTGCCAGCTCAAAGACTGCCGGGGGTTTGGATACGCAGTATTTT
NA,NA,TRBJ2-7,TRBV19,CASSIRMAGVGEQYF,TGTGCCAGTAGTATCCGTATGGCAGGGGTCGGCGAGCAGTACTTC
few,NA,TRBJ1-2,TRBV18,CASSPPDLAWRYGYTF,TGTGCCAGCTCACCCCCCGACCTGGCGTGGCGCTATGGCTACACCTTC
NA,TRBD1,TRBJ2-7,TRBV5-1,CASSSTGAPLASEYF,TGCGCCAGCAGTTCGACAGGGGCCCCCCTCGCTTCCGAGTACTTC
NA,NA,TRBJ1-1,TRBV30,CAWGNGPTEAFF,TGTGCCTGGGGCAACGGACCCACTGAAGCTTTCTTT
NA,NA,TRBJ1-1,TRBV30,CAWSRGTKNTEAFF,TGTGCCTGGAGTCGTGGGACAAAGAACACTGAAGCTTTCTTT
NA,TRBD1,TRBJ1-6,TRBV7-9,CASSQGQDNSPLHF,TGTGCCAGCAGCCAGGGACAGGATAATTCACCCCTCCACTTT
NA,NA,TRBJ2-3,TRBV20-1,CSASVGGSTDTQYF,TGCAGTGCTAGTGTGGGGGGAAGCACAGATACGCAGTATTTT
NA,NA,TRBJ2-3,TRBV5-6,CASSLGGGGRHITDTQYF,TGTGCCAGCAGCTTGGGGGGGGGCGGGAGACATATCACAGATACGCAGTATTTT
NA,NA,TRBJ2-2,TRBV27,CASRAVWVDTGELFF,TGTGCCAGCAGGGCCGTCTGGGTCGACACCGGGGAGCTGTTTTTT
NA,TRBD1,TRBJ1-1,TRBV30,CAWKGDRNTEAFF,TGTGCCTGGAAAGGGGACAGGAACACTGAAGCTTTCTTT